The source of this T cell receptor (beta chain) is a study of OX40 agonist ivuxolimab in advanced cancers. Turning to the study itself: Every 2 weeks, ivuxolimab was infused into the patients intravenously at between 0.01 and 10 mg/kg. Study-wide points: Dosing at 0.1 to 3.0 mg/kg was accompanied by clonal expansion of CD4+ and CD8+ blood T cells by week 6.

V was trimmed by 0 bases and J by 2 bases, leaving 12 bases between them. The CDR3 consists of 16 residues. Germline CDR1 reads SGHDN; CDR2 reads FVKESK. This clone was picked up one time. Its antigen is unidentified. The assay was immunoSEQ multiplex PCR, and TCRdb's table has in-frame clones only and misses some. Seen here are about 34,000 clones, 80% to 85% observed once, and the top ten hold approximately 2.4%. The receptor's source is an adult with an advanced solid tumor such as melanoma, head and neck, liver or kidney cancer. The sequencing here drew on CD4+ or CD8+ T cells sorted from blood, taken in a trial of the OX40 agonist ivuxolimab. The V and J genes are TRBV14 and TRBJ2-3, with D possibly being TRBD1 (5 bases). The CDR3 nucleotides are TGTGCCAGCAGCCAAGATCCCCAGGGATCCACAGATACGCAGTATTTT. Amino acid sequence: CASSQDPQGSTDTQYF.